These 32 T cell receptor beta chains came from one sample sequenced in a study of spatial heterogeneity in lung cancer. Time point denoted: blood taken at disease recurrence. Unsorted samples of tumor, nontumor lung or frozen PBMC had their whole RNA sequenced. MiXCR was run by TCRdb on the 5' RACE reads, yielding one entry per CDR3 protein. The table includes about 10,000 distinct CDR3 sequences, roughly 3.9% detected once. The input for sequencing was PBMCs, taken at recurrence. These receptor sequences come from a female donor with early-stage non-small cell lung cancer.

This clonotype was observed at least ten times. Within a library made for alpha chains, this beta chain is off target, and its count is uninformative. The chain uses TRBV3-1 and TRBJ1-2; tentatively, D is TRBD1 (5 bases). The CDR3 extends over 13 amino acids. Germline CDR1 reads LGHDT; CDR2 reads YNNKEL (reference sequence). V gave up 3 bases and J gave up 2 bases, with 7 bases separating them. The CDR3 here is CASSHDSNYGYTF. CDR3 sequence (DNA): TGTGCCAGCAGCCACGACAGCAACTATGGCTACACCTTC.

This clonotype was counted at least ten times. A library prepared for alpha chains yielded this beta chain as an off-target read; its size is of little meaning. The V gene is TRBV20-1, the J gene TRBJ1-5, with D possibly TRBD1 on 6 matching bases. The CDR3 sequence is 16 residues long. Germline V gene lookup returns CDR1 DFQATT and CDR2 SNEGSKA (reference sequence). The ends were cut back, 0 bases at V and 3 bases at J, with 15 bases in the middle. The CDR3 reads CSARDRVRGLNQPQHF. DNA of the CDR3: TGCAGTGCTAGAGATAGGGTCAGGGGCCTCAATCAGCCCCAGCATTTT.

The sample holds many counts of this clonotype. In a library made to pick up alpha chains, this beta chain is a stray read with a size that means little. The V gene is TRBV11-2, the J gene TRBJ2-2; TRBD1 aligns across 7 bases. The junction had 1 base not matched to a gene; V was cut back by 2 bases and J by 1 base. This CDR3 has 15 residues. Germline assignment: CDR1 SGHAT and CDR2 FQNNGV. The CDR3 DNA reads TGTGCCAGCAGCTTAAGGGACAGGAACACCGGGGAGCTGTTTTTT. This codes for CASSLRDRNTGELFF.

Turning to this clonotype: For a library built for alpha chains, this beta chain is a stray read; little rests on its size. The chain is built from TRBV12-3 or TRBV12-4 and TRBJ1-1, with TRBD1 identical over 7 bases. The CDR3 sequence is 16 residues long. The V and J ends lost 5 bases and 7 bases, in that order; junction bases with no gene match: 16. CDR3: CASSPASQDRRGEAFF. CDR3 in DNA: TGTGCCAGCAGTCCCGCAAGCCAGGACAGGCGAGGTGAAGCTTTCTTT.

This clonotype showed up many times. For a library built for alpha chains, this beta chain is a stray read; little rests on its size. The rearrangement links TRBV28 to TRBJ2-5; tentative D call: TRBD2 (6 bases). The ends were cut back, 6 bases at V and 4 bases at J, with 15 bases in the middle. CDR1 and CDR2 from the germline V gene are MDHEN and SYDVKM. This CDR3 spans 14 amino acids. CDR3 sequence: CASRRLVKGETQYF. DNA for the CDR3: TGTGCCAGCAGGCGACTAGTTAAGGGAGAGACCCAGTACTTC.

This clonotype appeared many times. With the library built for alpha chains, this beta chain is off target and its frequency is not meaningful. The chain uses TRBV5-5 and TRBJ1-2, with D hard to call. Between the trimmed V and J ends, which lost 0 bases and 6 bases, there was a span of 15 bases. CDR3 size: 15 residues. Germline loops: CDR1 SGHKS, CDR2 YYEKEE (reference sequence). The CDR3 spells CASSLGARSGDGYTF. The CDR3 nucleotides read TGTGCCAGCAGCTTGGGAGCTCGGTCAGGAGATGGCTACACCTTC.

This clonotype was picked up many times. Within a library made for alpha chains, this beta chain is off target, and its count is uninformative. V gene TRBV27 combines with J gene TRBJ2-1; D might be TRBD2 (6 bases). This CDR3 comprises 14 residues. The V end lost 0 bases, the J end lost 9 bases, and 12 bases lay between the germline ends. Germline CDR1 is MNHEY and CDR2 is SMNVEV (reference sequence). CDR3 protein: CASSLSAGGVEQFF. DNA of the CDR3: TGTGCCAGCAGTTTATCCGCCGGGGGTGTTGAGCAGTTCTTC.

This clonotype was found many times. Within a library made for alpha chains, this beta chain is off target, and its count is uninformative. The chain links TRBV20-1 to TRBJ2-4; 12 bases are shared with TRBD2. The V gene's germline CDR1 is DFQATT and CDR2 SNEGSKA (reference sequence). The V gene end was trimmed by 6 bases and the J gene end by 0 bases; junction bases not matched to a gene: 9. The CDR3 is made up of 17 amino acids. The CDR3 is CSAQRTSGALAKNIQYF. DNA for the CDR3: TGCAGTGCCCAAAGGACTAGCGGGGCCTTAGCCAAAAACATTCAGTACTTC.

This clonotype was observed many times. This beta chain was picked up by a library intended for alpha chains and is off target, so its count carries little meaning. V is TRBV28 and J is TRBJ2-7; possible D gene TRBD2, 6 bases. The V gene's germline CDR1 is MDHEN and CDR2 SYDVKM. The CDR3 is 12 residues long. V lost 4 bases and J lost 2, with 6 bases in between. CDR3 nucleotide sequence: TGTGCCAGCAGTTCGGGGGCCTACGAGCAGTACTTC. The encoded protein is CASSSGAYEQYF. Full variable domain (missing parts from reference TRBV28 and TRBJ2-7): DVKVTQSSRYLVKRTGEKVFLECVQDMDHENMFWYRQDPGLGLRLIYFSYDVKMKEKGDIPEGYSVSREKKERFSLILESASTNQTSMYLCASSSGAYEQYFGPGTRLTVT.

Many counts were recorded for this clonotype. The library was designed around alpha chains, so this beta chain is a stray read whose abundance carries little weight. The CDR3 DNA reads TGTGCCAGCAGTTTAAGGCTGACGGAGCAAGAGACCCAGTACTTC. Residues: CASSLRLTEQETQYF. This chain connects TRBV28 to TRBJ2-5; D is ambiguous. The CDR3 totals 15 residues. V lost 2 bases, J lost 2 bases, and 12 bases lay in between. In germline, CDR1 is MDHEN, CDR2 SYDVKM. Based on the CDR3 plus reference TRBV28 and TRBJ2-5, the full variable domain is DVKVTQSSRYLVKRTGEKVFLECVQDMDHENMFWYRQDPGLGLRLIYFSYDVKMKEKGDIPEGYSVSREKKERFSLILESASTNQTSMYLCASSLRLTEQETQYFGPGTRLLVL.

This clonotype was counted many times. This beta chain is a stray sequence in a library constructed for alpha chains; its clone size is not meaningful. The J gene is TRBJ1-5, the V gene TRBV5-1, with D uncertain. Germline V gene data show CDR1 as SGHRS and CDR2 as YFSETQ. Trimming stripped 2 bases from V and 8 bases from J, with 17 bases between. The CDR3 sequence is 15 residues long. The CDR3: CASSLTPALAEPQHF. The CDR3 region has the DNA TGCGCCAGCAGCTTAACTCCAGCACTGGCTGAGCCCCAGCATTTT.

The table lists this clonotype with many counts. As an off-target read in a library built for alpha chains, this beta chain has a frequency of little significance. The chain recombines TRBV3-1 with TRBJ2-1; 8 nucleotides agree with TRBD1. The CDR3 extends over 16 amino acids. The V gene's germline CDR1 is LGHDT and CDR2 YNNKEL (reference sequence). V gave up 4 bases and J gave up 7 bases; unmatched junction bases: 12. The CDR3 loop is CASSPIGQGLINEQFF. Here the CDR3 DNA reads TGTGCCAGCAGCCCCATAGGACAGGGCCTTATTAATGAGCAGTTCTTC.

This clonotype was seen ten or more times. This beta chain is off target for a library built for alpha chains, so its abundance means little. V and J are TRBV28 and TRBJ2-1; 8 bases match TRBD1. The V segment lost 5 bases and the J segment 9 bases; nucleotides outside the gene matches: 12. The germline CDR1 and CDR2 sequences are MDHEN and SYDVKM. There are 15 residues in the CDR3. The CDR3 region is CASSPQGALSTEQFF. The CDR3 nucleotides are TGTGCCAGCAGTCCCCAGGGGGCCCTCTCGACTGAGCAGTTCTTC.

This clonotype has at least ten counts. With the library built for alpha chains, this beta chain is off target and its frequency is not meaningful. The V and J genes are TRBV3-1 and TRBJ2-5; the D gene is possibly TRBD2 (6 bases). The germline V and J ends were trimmed by 1 base and 5 bases, with 11 bases remaining between them. CDR1 is LGHDT, CDR2 YNNKEL, per germline (reference sequence). This CDR3 has 14 amino acids. CDR3 sequence reads: CASSQGPSEETQYF. For the CDR3, the DNA is TGTGCCAGCAGCCAAGGTCCTAGCGAGGAGACCCAGTACTTC.

In its sample, this clonotype is medium-sized (0.01 to 0.1%). This beta chain is a stray sequence in a library constructed for alpha chains; its clone size is not meaningful. The gene calls are TRBV7-8 and TRBJ2-5; D gene uncertain. Germline loops: CDR1 SGHVS, CDR2 FQNEAQ. CDR3 length: 12 amino acids. Trimming removed 7 bases from V and 4 bases from J, with 10 bases in between. For the CDR3, the DNA is TGTGCCAGCAACCTCGCGAGAGAGACCCAGTACTTC. Amino acid sequence: CASNLARETQYF.

This clonotype was detected ten times or more. This beta chain appears as a stray read in a library generated for alpha chains; its size is not informative. The CDR3 is CASSPGQGDVNTQYF. For the CDR3, the DNA is TGTGCCAGCAGCCCGGGACAGGGTGACGTGAATACGCAGTATTTT. The V and J genes are TRBV5-4 and TRBJ2-3, with 9 nucleotides matching TRBD1. CDR1 and CDR2 (germline): SGHNT, YYREEE (reference sequence). The trim removed 4 bases at V and 7 bases at J, leaving 10 bases unmatched. The CDR3 spans 15 residues.

This clonotype was recorded many times. This beta chain is an off-target read within a library intended for alpha chains, so its frequency means little. Here the CDR3 DNA reads TGTGCCAGCAGCTTAGCAGGGGAACCCTACGAGCAGTACTTC. Translation: CASSLAGEPYEQYF. The chain uses TRBV7-9 and TRBJ2-7, with D possibly TRBD1 on 5 matching bases. The V end lost 0 bases, the J end lost 2 bases, and 8 bases lay between the germline ends. The length of the CDR3 is 14 residues. Germline CDR1 SEHNR, CDR2 FQNEAQ (reference sequence).

In this sample, this clonotype is medium-sized. A library made for alpha chains picked up this beta chain off target, so its size means little. The chain carries TRBV2 and TRBJ2-3, with D tentatively TRBD1 (6 bases). Germline loops: CDR1 SNHLY, CDR2 FYNNEI. V was cut by 5 bases and J by 1 base, with 10 bases left in between. The CDR3 totals 14 residues. The CDR3 protein is CASSSRQGTDTQYF. In nucleotides, the CDR3 is TGTGCCAGCAGTTCCCGACAGGGCACAGATACGCAGTATTTT. The complete variable domain, with remaining parts taken from reference TRBV2 and TRBJ2-3, reads EPEVTQTPSHQVTQMGQEVILRCVPISNHLYFYWYRQILGQKVEFLVSFYNNEISEKSEIFDDQFSVERPDGSNFTLKIRSTKLEDSAMYFCASSSRQGTDTQYFGPGTRLTVL.

This clonotype is classed as medium-sized. Because the library targeted alpha chains, this beta chain is an off-target read whose size means little. The chain uses TRBV29-1 and TRBJ2-3; 8 bases line up with TRBD2. The V gene end was trimmed by 8 bases and the J gene end by 5 bases; junction bases not matched to a gene: 6. The CDR3 runs to 12 residues. Germline V CDR1 and CDR2: SQVTM, ANQGSEA. CDR3 in amino acids: CSISGGRDTQYF. The CDR3 DNA sequence: TGCAGCATCTCGGGGGGGCGAGATACGCAGTATTTT.

About this clonotype: This beta chain came through as a stray read in a library set up for alpha chains, and its size says little. The chain carries TRBV5-1 and TRBJ2-5; D remains ambiguous. V lost 1 base, J lost 0 bases, and 7 bases lay in between. The length of the CDR3 is 14 residues. The germline CDR1 and CDR2 sequences are SGHRS and YFSETQ. The CDR3 loop is CASSLLGNQETQYF. CDR3 DNA: TGCGCCAGCAGCTTGCTGGGGAACCAAGAGACCCAGTACTTC.

Relative to its sample, this clonotype is medium-sized. For a library built for alpha chains, this beta chain is a stray read; little rests on its size. The V gene is TRBV28, the J gene TRBJ2-1; no clear D gene. Germline values: CDR1 MDHEN, CDR2 SYDVKM. Trimming cost V 5 bases and J 4 bases, with 9 bases left between them. The CDR3 length is 13 residues. CDR3 loop: CASSPPGYNEQFF. CDR3 bases: TGTGCCAGCAGTCCGCCTGGGTACAATGAGCAGTTCTTC.

There are a few counts of this clonotype. This beta chain represents an off-target read in a library built for alpha chains; its size is of limited meaning. V is TRBV5-1 and J is TRBJ2-2, with D possibly being TRBD2 (6 bases). Trimming removed 3 bases at V and 3 bases at J, with 12 bases between. There are 15 residues in the CDR3. Germline CDR1 SGHRS, CDR2 YFSETQ. CDR3 in DNA: TGCGCCAGCAGCTCTCCGGGACTGGACACCGGGGAGCTGTTTTTT. Translated: CASSSPGLDTGELFF.

By sample fraction, this clonotype is medium-sized. The library was designed around alpha chains, so this beta chain is a stray read whose abundance carries little weight. This chain joins TRBV28 and TRBJ2-5; TRBD2 agrees at 14 bases. Germline V gives CDR1 MDHEN, CDR2 SYDVKM. Losses at the gene ends were 4 bases for V and 0 bases for J; bases not matched to a gene: 4. This CDR3 is built from 17 residues. The CDR3 bases are TGTGCCAGCAGTTCGGGACTAGCGGGGGAGTACCAAGAGACCCAGTACTTC. The encoded protein is CASSSGLAGEYQETQYF.

The sample holds many counts of this clonotype. This beta chain is a stray sequence in a library constructed for alpha chains; its clone size is not meaningful. The J gene is TRBJ2-5, the V gene TRBV7-8; 7 bases match TRBD2. The length of the CDR3 is 15 residues. Germline CDR1 is SGHVS and CDR2 is FQNEAQ. The V and J ends lost 5 bases and 4 bases, in that order; junction bases with no gene match: 10. CDR3 in amino acids: CASSPRWGGRETQYF. Here the CDR3 DNA reads TGTGCCAGCAGCCCGAGATGGGGGGGGAGAGAGACCCAGTACTTC.

This clonotype has a count of ten or more. A library prepared for alpha chains yielded this beta chain as an off-target read; its size is of little meaning. This chain connects TRBV9 to TRBJ2-1; the match to TRBD1 covers 8 bases. Germline assignment: CDR1 SGDLS and CDR2 YYNGEE. V lost 0 bases and J lost 7; bases outside the gene matches: 6. The CDR3 consists of 15 residues. The chain's CDR3 is CASSVGGTGRNEQFF. The DNA for the CDR3 is TGTGCCAGCAGCGTAGGTGGGACAGGAAGAAATGAGCAGTTCTTC. Using reference TRBV9 and TRBJ2-1 for the parts outside the CDR3, the full variable domain is DSGVTQTPKHLITATGQRVTLRCSPRSGDLSVYWYQQSLDQGLQFLIQYYNGEERAKGNILERFSAQQFPDLHSELNLSSLELGDSALYFCASSVGGTGRNEQFFGPGTRLTVL.

This clonotype has ten or more counts. This beta chain is an off-target read within a library intended for alpha chains, so its frequency means little. The chain links TRBV2 to TRBJ2-1; TRBD2 might be the D (5 bases). The CDR3 contains 16 residues. CDR1 is SNHLY, CDR2 FYNNEI, per germline. V dropped 4 bases and J dropped 6 bases, with 19 bases sitting between them. In nucleotides, the CDR3 is TGTGCCAGCAGTGGCAACAGCAGGAACGAGGGCAATGAGCAGTTCTTC. Translation: CASSGNSRNEGNEQFF.

This clonotype was counted many times. This beta chain is off target for a library built for alpha chains, so its abundance means little. The chain joins TRBV9 to TRBJ2-2; no clear D. The CDR3 totals 15 residues. Germline V gene sequence: CDR1 SGDLS, CDR2 YYNGEE. The V end was cut by 0 bases, the J end by 3 bases, with 9 bases between. Here the CDR3 reads CASSVGPKDTGELFF. In nucleotides, the CDR3 is TGTGCCAGCAGCGTAGGGCCAAAGGACACCGGGGAGCTGTTTTTT.

In its sample, this clonotype ranks as medium-sized. Because this beta chain is a stray read in a library intended to capture alpha chains, its abundance should not be given much weight. V usage is TRBV7-3 and J usage is TRBJ2-2; TRBD2 agrees at 12 bases. The J segment lost 4 bases and the V segment lost 4 bases, leaving 4 bases of the junction unmatched. Germline V gene sequence: CDR1 SGHTA, CDR2 FQGTGA. This CDR3 comprises 16 residues. The CDR3 sequence: CASSSSGGAPTGELFF. DNA for the CDR3: TGTGCCAGCAGCTCTAGCGGGGGGGCACCCACCGGGGAGCTGTTTTTT.

This clonotype is classed as medium-sized. Since the library was made to target alpha chains, this beta chain is a stray read and its abundance is not meaningful. J is TRBJ1-4 and V is TRBV7-2; 10 bases line up with TRBD1. The CDR3 sequence is 16 residues long. The V segment lost 4 bases and the J segment 11 bases; nucleotides outside the gene matches: 13. Germline V lookup: CDR1 SGHTA, CDR2 FQGNSA. The CDR3 DNA sequence: TGTGCCAGCAGCTCAACGCGCCGGGACAGGGGATGGAAACTGTTTTTT. As protein: CASSSTRRDRGWKLFF.

By sample fraction, this clonotype is medium-sized. This beta chain is an off-target read within a library intended for alpha chains, so its frequency means little. The chain links TRBV29-1 to TRBJ1-2; no firm D call. The CDR3 is made up of 11 amino acids. With 4 bases removed from V and 3 bases from J, the gap between germline ends came to 6 bases. The V gene's germline CDR1 is SQVTM and CDR2 ANQGSEA. The CDR3 region is CSVGGYYGYTF. Written as DNA, the CDR3 is TGCAGCGTTGGTGGGTACTATGGCTACACCTTC. The full variable domain, completed using reference TRBV29-1 and TRBJ1-2, is SAVISQKPSRDICQRGTSLTIQCQVDSQVTMMFWYRQQPGQSLTLIATANQGSEATYESGFVIDKFPISRPNLTFSTLTVSNMSPEDSSIYLCSVGGYYGYTFGSGTRLTVV.

Ten or more counts support this clonotype. This beta chain represents an off-target read in a library built for alpha chains; its size is of limited meaning. The chain recombines TRBV12-5 with TRBJ2-5; the D gene could be TRBD1 or TRBD2 (5 bases each). CDR1 is LGHNT and CDR2 is FRNRAP in the germline V gene. With 1 base removed from V and 3 bases from J, the gap between germline ends came to 12 bases. The CDR3 extends over 15 amino acids. The CDR3 region is CASGLGSGPEETQYF. CDR3 in DNA: TGTGCTAGTGGTTTGGGATCGGGGCCCGAAGAGACCCAGTACTTC.

By frequency in the sample, this clonotype is medium-sized. This beta chain is a stray sequence in a library constructed for alpha chains; its clone size is not meaningful. The rearrangement links TRBV29-1 to TRBJ2-7; 8 nucleotides line up with TRBD1. CDR1 and CDR2 (germline): SQVTM, ANQGSEA. The CDR3 loop spans 14 amino acids. V dropped 1 base and J dropped 8; count of bases not matched to a gene: 10. CDR3 nucleotide sequence: TGCAGCGTTGAAGTATCGACCCCAGGGGGCAAGCAGTACTTC. Translation gives CSVEVSTPGGKQYF.